Given below is one T cell receptor beta chain in context. The antigen remains undetermined. Profiling relied on immunoSEQ multiplex PCR, and the TCRdb table lists in-frame clones only, not all of them. The top ten hold approximately 9.5% of the sample, which has 20,000 to 30,000 clones, 70% to 80% seen once. Germline CDR1 and CDR2: SGHTA and FQGNSA. V lost 2 bases, J lost 0 bases, and 10 bases lay in between. The CDR3 consists of 15 residues. The record originates from a study of a mutant IDH1 vaccine in newly diagnosed glioma. About the research overall: Patients were started on vaccination 4-6 weeks after radiotherapy alone, or with temozolomide cycles.

Whole-study results and caveats: Immune responses arising from the vaccine appeared in 90% to 95% of patients.

Time point indicated: week 11, during vaccination. Alongside topical imiquimod, each dose of vaccine comprised 300 ug of mutant IDH1 20-mer peptide. This sequence was found in a woman aged 18-29 years with glioma. The rearrangement joins TRBV7-2 to TRBJ1-1; D gene unclear. The input for sequencing was PBMCs, taken from a glioma patient whose treatment included an IDH1 peptide vaccine. The CDR3 region has the DNA TGTGCCAGCAGCTTAACGGTTGTCATGAACACTGAAGCTTTCTTT. Its protein product is CASSLTVVMNTEAFF.